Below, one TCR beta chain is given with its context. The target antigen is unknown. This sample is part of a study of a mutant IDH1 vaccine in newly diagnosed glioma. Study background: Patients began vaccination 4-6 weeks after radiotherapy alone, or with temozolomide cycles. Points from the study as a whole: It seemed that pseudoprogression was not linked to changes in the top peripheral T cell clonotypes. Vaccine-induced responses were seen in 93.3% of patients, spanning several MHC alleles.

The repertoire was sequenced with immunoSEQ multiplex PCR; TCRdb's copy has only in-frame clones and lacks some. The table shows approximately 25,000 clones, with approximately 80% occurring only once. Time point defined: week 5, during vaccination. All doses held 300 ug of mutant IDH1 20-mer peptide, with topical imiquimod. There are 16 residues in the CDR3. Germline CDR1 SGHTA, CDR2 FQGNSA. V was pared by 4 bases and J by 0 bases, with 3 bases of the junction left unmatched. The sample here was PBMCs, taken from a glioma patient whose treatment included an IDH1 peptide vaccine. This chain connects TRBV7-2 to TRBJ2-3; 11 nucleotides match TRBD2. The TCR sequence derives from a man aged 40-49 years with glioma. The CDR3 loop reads CASSSSGRLSTDTQYF. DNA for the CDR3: TGTGCCAGCAGCTCTAGCGGGAGGCTAAGCACAGATACGCAGTATTTT.